This T cell receptor (beta chain) was sequenced during a study of shared clonotypes between healthy human individuals. Points from the study as a whole: In this cohort, only blood was sampled, and tissue repertoires likely differ. Shared across several donors were approximately 5% of the naive CD4 clonotypes.

Germline V CDR1 and CDR2: LNHNV, YYDKDF (reference sequence). The CDR3 contains 17 residues. Trimming removed 3 bases from V and 0 bases from J, with 18 bases in between. Researchers ran the assay at a deep level. Clones were read by immunoSEQ multiplex PCR, and TCRdb kept only the in-frame ones, dropping some. Seen here are about 2.3 million clones, 85% to 95% observed once, and the top ten hold 0.39%. Of note for this clone: Its antigen remains unknown.

Sequencing input: naive CD4+ T cells from PBMCs. Subset in this sample: CD45RA+ positively selected. The chain joins TRBV15 to TRBJ2-7; perhaps D is TRBD1 or TRBD2 (5 bases each). This TCR was sampled from a man in his late teens or twenties in good health. Some clones in this sample may be carry-over from other donors' samples. CDR3 sequence: CATSSGPGRESSYEQYF. The CDR3 nucleotides read TGTGCCACCAGCAGTGGTCCGGGACGCGAGAGCTCCTACGAGCAGTACTTC.